Listed here are 9 T cell receptor beta chains from one sample, sequenced in a study of T cell repertoires in cytomegalovirus infection. These receptors lack a known antigen. TCRdb redid the calling of the reads with MiXCR, one entry per CDR3 protein. The sample lists approximately 990,000 distinct CDR3 sequences, roughly 30% occurring once. The sample in question was cultured CD8+ T cells from PBMCs, obtained from culture after CMV antigen stimulation. The receptors were gathered from a human donor in good health (CMV status not recorded). Some clones in this sample may be carry-over from other donors' samples.

The chain carries TRBV2 and TRBJ2-7; D uncertain. With 7 bases removed from V and 8 bases from J, the gap between germline ends came to 12 bases. Germline CDR1 is SNHLY and CDR2 is FYNNEI. The CDR3 runs 11 residues. This CDR3 reads CASNSARQQYF. The CDR3 nucleotides are TGTGCCAGCAACTCTGCACGTCAGCAGTACTTC.

As to this clonotype: A much larger clone lies one base from this, so it may be a read error. This chain links TRBV7-2 with TRBJ2-7; D gene unclear. This CDR3 has 14 amino acids. Trimming took 1 base from V and 5 from J, leaving 12 bases between them. Germline CDR1 reads SGHTA; CDR2 reads FQGNSA. CDR3 in amino acids: CASSLGHGNDEQYF. CDR3 DNA: TGTGCCAGCAGCTTAGGACATGGGAACGACGAGCAGTACTTC. Full variable domain (outside the CDR3, taken from reference TRBV7-2 and TRBJ2-7): GAGVSQSPSNKVTEKGKDVELRCDPISGHTALYWYRQSLGQGLEFLIYFQGNSAPDKSGLPSDRFSAERTGGSVSTLTIQRTQQEDSAVYLCASSLGHGNDEQYFGPGTRLTVT.

To note about this clonotype: A much larger clone lies a single base off, so this may be a read error. This sequence joins TRBV6-2 or TRBV6-3 and TRBJ1-5; D possibly corresponds to TRBD1 (5 bases). The V gene's germline CDR1 is MNHEY and CDR2 SVGEGT. V lost 6 bases to trimming and J lost 3 bases, with 12 bases between them. This CDR3 contains 14 residues. CDR3 nucleotide sequence: TGTGCCAGCAGACAGGTTTGGGACAATCAGCCCCAGCATTTT. The encoded protein is CASRQVWDNQPQHF.

There are a few counts of this clonotype. This CDR3 reads CASSDTGGQETQYF. The CDR3, as DNA: TGTGCCAGCAGTGATACAGGGGGCCAAGAGACCCAGTACTTC. The rearrangement links TRBV6-2 or TRBV6-3 to TRBJ2-5; 8 nucleotides align to TRBD1. Trimming removed 5 bases from V and 1 base from J; junction bases left unmatched: 3. Germline CDR1 is MNHEY and CDR2 is SVGEGT. The CDR3 is made up of 14 amino acids.

The table lists this clonotype with a few counts. Germline is not matched at one junction end, which may reflect a read error. The genes are TRBV7-9 and TRBJ2-1; no firm D call. The CDR3 length is 12 residues. Per germline, CDR1 SEHNR and CDR2 FQNEAQ (reference sequence). In nucleotides, the CDR3 is TGTGCCAGCAGCATAGGAAGCAGGTATTTGATCTTC. As protein: CASSIGSRYLIF.

The chain carries TRBV19 and TRBJ1-1; D is ambiguous. In germline, CDR1 is LNHDA, CDR2 SQIVND (reference sequence). This CDR3 spans 13 amino acids. The V end was cut by 3 bases, the J end by 8 bases, with 13 bases between. The CDR3 sequence is CASSINTGEEAFF. CDR3 nucleotide sequence: TGTGCCAGTAGTATTAATACGGGAGAGGAAGCTTTCTTT.

In this sample, this clonotype turned up a few times. The chain is built from TRBV15 and TRBJ1-1; D gene unclear. Germline V CDR1 and CDR2: LNHNV, YYDKDF (reference sequence). V shed 0 bases and J shed 2 bases, with 4 bases lying between them. The CDR3 consists of 13 residues. Written as DNA, the CDR3 is TGTGCCACCAGCAGAGATGGAAACACTGAAGCTTTCTTT. It specifies CATSRDGNTEAFF.

Only a few counts were recorded for this clonotype. This chain uses TRBV12-3 or TRBV12-4 with TRBJ2-7, with D unclear. Trimming removed 2 bases at V and 0 bases at J, with 17 bases between. The CDR3 covers 17 residues. The CDR3 nucleotides are TGTGCCAGCAGTTTATCACTCGCGGCAGGTCCCTCCTACGAGCAGTACTTC. As protein: CASSLSLAAGPSYEQYF.

Many counts were recorded for this clonotype. This chain links TRBV7-8 with TRBJ2-3; 10 positions match TRBD2. V dropped 1 base and J dropped 1; count of bases not matched to a gene: 5. CDR3 length: 17 amino acids. Germline V CDR1 and CDR2: SGHVS, FQNEAQ. The CDR3 sequence is CASSLVGTSDRTDTQYF. CDR3 nucleotide sequence: TGTGCCAGCAGCTTAGTGGGGACTAGCGACCGCACAGATACGCAGTATTTT.